These T cell receptor beta chains were read from a single sample in a study of blood T cell repertoires in COVID-19. Profiled with immunoSEQ multiplex PCR; TCRdb holds only in-frame clones, not every one. The sample shows about 94,000 clones, about 86% of them seen only once. Sequencing was carried out using peripheral blood. The receptors were gathered from a man aged 60-69 years with acute or convalescent COVID-19. Each CDR3 is given with its conserved first and last residue. A D gene is named only where the DNA matches it firmly. A clone size is listed for some rows: how often the clone was seen (once, few, many), or a class if it is expanded.

TRBJ2-5 - - TRBV3-1/TRBV3-2 TGTGCCAGCAGCCAGGAGTGGTCAGGGGCCCAAGAGACCCAGTACTTC CASSQEWSGAQETQYF
TRBJ1-1 - - TRBV5-4 TGTGCCAGCAGCTTGGTCGGGGACACTGAAGCTTTCTTT CASSLVGDTEAFF
TRBJ1-5 once - TRBV6-5 TGTGCCAGCAAGCTGGGGCAGGATCAGCCCCAGCATTTT CASKLGQDQPQHF
TRBJ1-4 - - TRBV19 TGTGCCAGTAGTATCCCGGGTAAGACTGAAAAACTGTTTTTT CASSIPGKTEKLFF
TRBJ1-4 - - TRBV25-1 TGTGCCAGCAGTGACTGGGAGGGGAATGAAAAACTGTTTTTT CASSDWEGNEKLFF
TRBJ2-5 - - TRBV7-3 TGTGCCAGCAGCCAAACCGGGGGACGTATGGAGACCCAGTACTTC CASSQTGGRMETQYF
TRBJ2-1 - - TRBV28 TGTGCCAGCAGTTTAAGGGGGGCGGGGGATGAGCAGTTCTTC CASSLRGAGDEQFF
TRBJ1-4 - - TRBV12-5 TGTGCTAGTGGTTTGGGGAGCTCGGAAAAACTGTTTTTT CASGLGSSEKLFF
TRBJ2-3 - TRBD2 TRBV29-1 TGCAGCGTTTTCTTTACTAGCGGCTCAGATACGCAGTATTTT CSVFFTSGSDTQYF
TRBJ2-7 - TRBD1 TRBV9 TGTGCCAGCAGCGTCCAGACAGGGGGCTACGAGCAGTACTTC CASSVQTGGYEQYF
TRBJ1-6 - TRBD1 TRBV18 TGTGCCAGCTCATTAATACCAGGGGGTGCAATTAATTCACCCCTCCACTTT CASSLIPGGAINSPLHF
TRBJ1-1 - TRBD1 TRBV19 TGTGCCAGTAGCCCTCGACAGGGGGCGCGCACTGAAGCTTTCTTT CASSPRQGARTEAFF
TRBJ1-4 - TRBD1 TRBV4-2 TGTGCCAGCAGCCAAGATAGGGGACAGTCTAATGAAAAACTGTTTTTT CASSQDRGQSNEKLFF
TRBJ2-5 - TRBD2 TRBV9 TGTGCCAGCAGCGTAGGGACTAGCGGGGGGGCCATGAAGGAGACCCAGTACTTC CASSVGTSGGAMKETQYF
TRBJ1-3 - TRBD1 TRBV7-2 TGTGCCAGCAGCTTAGGGGACAGCGGAAACACCATATATTTT CASSLGDSGNTIYF
TRBJ1-1 few TRBD1 TRBV5-1 TGCGCCAGCAGCGTCCCAGGGGGCACTGAAGCTTTCTTT CASSVPGGTEAFF
TRBJ1-4 - - TRBV4-1 TGCGCCAGCAGCCCGCAGGGGACAACTAATGAAAAACTGTTTTTT CASSPQGTTNEKLFF
TRBJ1-1 - - TRBV18 TGTGCCAGCTCACCAAACAGGTACACTGAAGCTTTCTTT CASSPNRYTEAFF
TRBJ2-7 - TRBD1 TRBV13 TGTGCCAGCAGCTATCTTGGGACAGCCTACGAGCAGTACTTC CASSYLGTAYEQYF
TRBJ1-6 - - TRBV28 TGTGCCAGCAGCGGGGGACCGCAGCATTCACCCCTCCACTTT CASSGGPQHSPLHF
TRBJ1-1 few - TRBV18 TGTGCCAGCTCCCCCAGGGTAGGGGGATGGACTGAAGCTTTCTTT CASSPRVGGWTEAFF
TRBJ1-1 - TRBD1 TRBV5-4 TGTGCCAGCAGTAAGACAGGGTGGGACACTGAAGCTTTCTTT CASSKTGWDTEAFF